The present TCR beta chain was sequenced within a study of beta chain features in type 1 diabetes. In total, each donor contributed a single heparinised blood draw that averaged roughly 100 mL. Sorting with CD45RO/CCR7/CD25/CD127/CD95/CD27 yielded naive, central memory, regulatory and stem-like memory CD4+ cells. Many counts were recorded for this clone. Its antigen is undetermined. Expressed TCRB transcripts were sequenced, since all the RNA that had been isolated was reverse transcribed. The read count averaged around 3.5 million across naive, central memory and regulatory T cell samples. The table came from immunoSEQ multiplex PCR; TCRdb's copy has only in-frame clones and leaves some out. Among 120,000 to 150,000 clones, about 13% were seen once, and the ten largest hold 1.3%. Germline V gene sequence: CDR1 SGHRS, CDR2 YFSETQ. V lost 5 bases and J lost 3, with 12 bases in between. The CDR3 contains 13 residues.

Broader study findings: Moderate but significant shortening of TCRB CDR3s was recorded in all four CD4+ subsets from Type 1 diabetes patients.

The TCR originated in a man aged 18 to 30 with type 1 diabetes. The V and J genes are TRBV5-1 and TRBJ2-7, with D maybe TRBD1 (6 bases). The source material was central memory CD4+ T cells from blood. CDR3 in amino acids: CASSQQGSYEQYF. CDR3 DNA sequence: TGCGCCAGCAGTCAACAGGGAAGCTACGAGCAGTACTTC.